The clone carrying this T cell receptor (beta chain) was counted ten times or more. The CDR3 is made up of 11 amino acids. Per the germline V gene, CDR1 is MNHEY and CDR2 is SVGEGT. V dropped 6 bases and J dropped 14; count of bases not matched to a gene: 6. This sample was taken from a study of early T cells in non-severe SARS-CoV-2 infection. Overall study: Chains were unpaired, as sequencing was done on bulk RNA from unsorted whole blood.

Each cDNA molecule carried a unique molecular identifier. TCRdb re-called the 5' RACE reads through MiXCR, storing one row per CDR3 protein. The repertoire includes about 50,000 distinct CDR3 sequences, approximately 8.5% of them detected once, and 14% to 15% sits in the top ten. The sequenced material came from whole blood. The rearrangement joins TRBV6-2 or TRBV6-3 to TRBJ2-2, with 7 nucleotides matching TRBD1. This clonotype originated in an adult who was a healthcare worker with PCR-confirmed SARS-CoV-2 infection or an uninfected control (not recorded which). The CDR3 spells CASSTHRGLFF. Here the CDR3 DNA reads TGTGCCAGCAGCACTCACAGGGGCCTGTTTTTT.